The 3 T cell receptor beta chains presented below share a single source sample, sequenced in a study of T cells after yellow fever vaccination. TCRdb re-called the 5' RACE reads with MiXCR, one entry per CDR3 protein. The sample has 300,000 to 400,000 distinct CDR3 sequences, around an eighth seen once. The sample was CD4+ T cells sorted from PBMCs, taken 15 days after the yellow fever booster vaccination. These receptors came from a young man who received the YFV17D yellow fever vaccine.

This clonotype has only a few counts. The V and J genes are TRBV6-5 and TRBJ2-1, with TRBD2 matching over 11 bases. This CDR3 has 16 amino acids. V lost 5 bases to trimming and J lost 9 bases; unmatched junction nucleotides: 12. Per germline, CDR1 MNHEY and CDR2 SVGAGI. The CDR3 nucleotides read TGTGCCAGCAGTAAAGGATTAGCGGGGGGGCAACCTGAGCAGTTCTTC. Protein sequence: CASSKGLAGGQPEQFF.

The chain carries TRBV9 and TRBJ2-7, with 12 positions matching TRBD2. Germline V gene lookup returns CDR1 SGDLS and CDR2 YYNGEE. The CDR3 spans 15 residues. The trim removed 6 bases at V and 3 bases at J, leaving 7 bases unmatched. In DNA form, the CDR3 reads TGTGCCAGCACCAGGACTAGCGGGACGATCTACGAGCAGTACTTC. It yields the protein CASTRTSGTIYEQYF.

This clonotype was detected a few times. The CDR3 loop is CASSQVRTSGSYEQYF. CDR3 in DNA: TGTGCCAGCAGCCAAGTTCGGACTAGCGGATCCTACGAGCAGTACTTC. The chain uses TRBV4-2 and TRBJ2-7; TRBD2 aligns across 10 bases. V dropped 1 base and J dropped 1; count of bases not matched to a gene: 4. CDR1 and CDR2 from the germline V gene are LGHNA and YNFKEQ. The CDR3 spans 16 residues.